The rows below give T cell receptor beta chains drawn from one sample of a study of Ad26.COV2.S vaccination and SARS-CoV-2 variants. TCRdb's table, derived via immunoSEQ multiplex PCR, lists solely in-frame clones and lacks some. The sample has about 680,000 clones; roughly nine tenths are singletons. Sequenced material: peripheral blood, taken in a trial of Ad26.COV2.S vaccine versus placebo. Every receptor here comes from a person aged 18 to 59 who received the Ad26.COV2.S COVID-19 vaccine or a placebo. The CDR3 runs from the conserved cysteine through the conserved F or W. Each record gives: D gene, clone size, V gene, J gene, CDR3 protein, CDR3 DNA. D genes are given only for firm matches. Rows give clone size only sometimes, using once, few, many, or a class for an expanded clone.

>NA|NA|TRBV20-1|TRBJ1-1
CSANRDTEAFF
TGCAGTGCTAACAGGGACACTGAAGCTTTCTTT
>TRBD1|NA|TRBV11-2|TRBJ2-7
CASSLARDRLSYEQYF
TGTGCCAGCAGCTTAGCGAGGGACAGACTCTCCTACGAGCAGTACTTC
>TRBD1|NA|TRBV29-1|TRBJ2-2
CSVEQDRGVGELFF
TGCAGCGTTGAACAGGACAGGGGGGTCGGGGAGCTGTTTTTT
>NA|once|TRBV27|TRBJ2-2
CASSLIGGDTGELFF
TGTGCCAGCAGTTTAATCGGGGGCGACACCGGGGAGCTGTTTTTT
>TRBD1|NA|TRBV7-3|TRBJ2-2
CASSPGTANTGELFF
TGTGCCAGCAGTCCCGGGACAGCAAACACCGGGGAGCTGTTTTTT
>TRBD2|NA|TRBV27|TRBJ2-7
CASSLSGLAGYEQYF
TGTGCCAGCAGTTTATCGGGACTAGCGGGCTACGAGCAGTACTTC
>NA|NA|TRBV6-5|TRBJ2-2
CASRNTGELFF
TGTGCCAGCAGGAACACCGGGGAGCTGTTTTTT
>TRBD1|NA|TRBV18|TRBJ1-4
CASSPSSTGQGEKLFF
TGTGCCAGCTCACCCTCTTCGACAGGGCAGGGTGAAAAACTGTTTTTT
>NA|once|TRBV30|TRBJ2-3
CAWRKGSYTDTQYF
TGTGCCTGGAGAAAAGGTTCTTACACAGATACGCAGTATTTT
>NA|NA|TRBV5-6|TRBJ2-1
CASSPIAYNEQFF
TGTGCCAGCAGCCCGATAGCTTACAATGAGCAGTTCTTC
>TRBD1|NA|TRBV7-6|TRBJ1-4
CASSLAPPFSTGVSNEKLFF
TGTGCCAGCAGCTTAGCGCCTCCTTTCTCGACAGGGGTATCTAATGAAAAACTGTTTTTT
>NA|NA|TRBV27|TRBJ1-5
CASSLSSNQPQHF
TGTGCCAGCAGTTTATCGTCGAATCAGCCCCAGCATTTT
>TRBD2|NA|TRBV5-1|TRBJ2-7
CASSPRGLAGDTYEQYF
TGCGCCAGCAGCCCCCGCGGACTAGCGGGAGACACCTACGAGCAGTACTTC
>TRBD1|NA|TRBV9|TRBJ2-3
CASSVEQGTDTQYF
TGTGCCAGCAGCGTAGAACAGGGGACGGATACGCAGTATTTT
>NA|NA|TRBV11-2|TRBJ2-7
CASSRFTDSYEQYF
TGTGCCAGCAGCCGTTTTACTGACTCCTACGAGCAGTACTTC
>NA|NA|TRBV5-4|TRBJ2-2
CASSVRQNTGELFF
TGTGCCAGCAGCGTCCGACAAAACACCGGGGAGCTGTTTTTT
>NA|NA|TRBV6-5|TRBJ2-1
CASQPGRGTYNEQFF
TGTGCCTCCCAGCCCGGCCGAGGGACCTACAATGAGCAGTTCTTC
>NA|NA|TRBV5-1|TRBJ2-2
CASSLIGGNGELFF
TGCGCCAGCAGCTTGATTGGGGGAAACGGGGAGCTGTTTTTT
>NA|NA|TRBV10-3|TRBJ1-6
CAISDHSSNSPLHF
TGTGCCATCAGTGATCACAGTTCAAATTCACCCCTCCACTTT
>TRBD2|few|TRBV2|TRBJ2-3
CASRGLASKRTDTQYF
TGTGCCAGCAGAGGACTAGCGAGTAAGCGCACAGATACGCAGTATTTT
>TRBD1|once|TRBV2|TRBJ1-4
CASVGDRGNEKLFF
TGTGCCAGCGTCGGGGACAGGGGGAATGAAAAACTGTTTTTT
>NA|NA|TRBV4-2|TRBJ2-4
CASSQVGKNAKNIQYF
TGTGCCAGCAGCCAAGTAGGGAAAAATGCCAAAAACATTCAGTACTTC
>NA|NA|TRBV7-6|TRBJ1-1
CASSGGGRAEAFF
TGTGCCAGCAGCGGGGGGGGCCGCGCTGAAGCTTTCTTT
>NA|NA|TRBV18|TRBJ2-4
CASSQQGSKNIQYF
TGTGCCAGCTCACAACAGGGTTCCAAAAACATTCAGTACTTC
>NA|NA|TRBV7-2|TRBJ1-6
CASSQTGPSVNSPLHF
TGTGCCAGCAGCCAAACAGGGCCCTCAGTTAATTCACCCCTCCACTTT
>NA|once|TRBV4-1|TRBJ2-7
CASSHRETETYEQYF
TGCGCCAGCAGCCATCGGGAGACGGAGACCTACGAGCAGTACTTC
>NA|few|TRBV2|TRBJ2-3
CASSEAGGALGAATDTQYF
TGTGCCAGCAGTGAAGCAGGCGGGGCCCTAGGGGCGGCCACAGATACGCAGTATTTT
>NA|NA|TRBV7-3|TRBJ1-2
CASSPNRWDGYTF
TGTGCCAGCAGCCCGAATCGGTGGGATGGCTACACCTTC
>NA|NA|TRBV4-3|TRBJ2-1
CASSQTGLEQFF
TGCGCCAGCAGCCAGACGGGGCTTGAGCAGTTCTTC
>NA|NA|TRBV9|TRBJ2-3
CASSVVTGGTDTQYF
TGTGCCAGCAGCGTAGTAACGGGGGGCACAGATACGCAGTATTTT
>NA|NA|TRBV12-5|TRBJ2-1
CASGLAKGSSYNEQFF
TGTGCTAGTGGTTTGGCCAAGGGGAGCTCCTACAATGAGCAGTTCTTC
>NA|NA|TRBV5-4|TRBJ2-2
CASSQNRFNTGELFF
TGTGCCAGCAGTCAAAACAGGTTCAACACCGGGGAGCTGTTTTTT
>NA|NA|TRBV18|TRBJ1-2
CASSPQEESGYTF
TGTGCCAGCTCACCACAGGAGGAGAGCGGCTACACCTTC
>TRBD1|NA|TRBV7-8|TRBJ2-7
CASEPGTGGYEQYF
TGTGCCAGCGAACCCGGGACAGGGGGTTACGAGCAGTACTTC
>NA|NA|TRBV6-2/TRBV6-3|TRBJ2-7
CASSRGAHIHEQYF
TGTGCCAGCAGTCGAGGTGCCCACATCCACGAGCAGTACTTC
>TRBD1|NA|TRBV10-3|TRBJ1-2
CAISESAGQGARGYTF
TGTGCCATCAGTGAGTCGGCTGGGCAGGGGGCCCGAGGCTACACCTTC
>TRBD1|NA|TRBV5-4|TRBJ2-7
CASSLGGQAPRAYEQYF
TGTGCCAGCAGCTTGGGAGGACAGGCCCCTCGAGCCTACGAGCAGTACTTC
>TRBD2|NA|TRBV18|TRBJ2-1
CASSPGTSGSGYNEQFF
TGTGCCAGCTCACCGGGGACTAGCGGGAGTGGCTACAATGAGCAGTTCTTC
>NA|NA|TRBV21-1|TRBJ2-1
CASSNKGTEEIYNEQFF
TGTGCCAGCAGCAACAAAGGGACAGAGGAGATCTACAATGAGCAGTTCTTC
>TRBD2|NA|TRBV5-1|TRBJ2-7
CASSLGGGISYEQYF
TGCGCCAGCAGCTTGGGGGGAGGGATTTCCTACGAGCAGTACTTC
>NA|once|TRBV10-3|TRBJ1-1
CAIKEQGPNTEAFF
TGTGCCATCAAAGAACAAGGGCCGAACACTGAAGCTTTCTTT
>NA|NA|TRBV5-6|TRBJ1-2
CASSNRQLVSF
TGTGCCAGCAGCAACCGACAGCTCGTATCCTTC
>TRBD2|NA|TRBV18|TRBJ2-2
CASSPSGDGELFF
TGTGCCAGCTCACCGAGCGGGGACGGGGAGCTGTTTTTT
>TRBD1|NA|TRBV7-8|TRBJ2-7
CASSLTGGAYEQYF
TGTGCCAGCAGCTTGACAGGGGGCGCCTACGAGCAGTACTTC
>NA|NA|TRBV18|TRBJ1-1
CASSPPGFGGDTEAFF
TGTGCCAGCTCACCACCTGGCTTTGGGGGGGACACTGAAGCTTTCTTT
>NA|NA|TRBV5-1|TRBJ2-2
CASSLVGTGELFF
TGCGCCAGCAGCTTGGTAGGCACCGGGGAGCTGTTTTTT
>TRBD2|NA|TRBV4-2|TRBJ2-3
CASSQVTSGGIDTQYF
TGTGCCAGCAGCCAAGTGACTAGCGGGGGAATAGATACGCAGTATTTT
>NA|NA|TRBV30|TRBJ1-3
CAWSYTGTQGGNTIYF
TGTGCCTGGAGTTATACCGGGACCCAAGGAGGAAACACCATATATTTT
>TRBD2|NA|TRBV4-2|TRBJ2-7
CASSQDINSGRDLSYEQYF
TGTGCCAGCAGCCAAGATATAAACAGCGGGAGGGATCTCTCCTACGAGCAGTACTTC
>NA|NA|TRBV19|TRBJ2-7
CASSKLLQPYEQYF
TGTGCCAGTAGTAAGTTACTCCAGCCCTACGAGCAGTACTTC